One sample yielded the 2 T cell receptor beta chains listed below, sequenced in a study of cytomegalovirus exposure and HLA in healthy donors. PCR was performed using 60 Vbeta and 13 Jbeta primers. TCRdb's table, derived via immunoSEQ multiplex PCR, lists solely in-frame clones and lacks some. Among roughly 72,000 clones, roughly 74% were seen once, and the ten largest hold approximately 10%. Sequences were obtained from PBMCs. These receptors came from a human donor in good health.

The chain uses TRBV27 and TRBJ1-5; perhaps TRBD1 as D (6 bases). The CDR3 has 17 residues. V was shortened by 3 bases and J by 4 bases, with 19 bases between the two germline ends. CDR1 is MNHEY and CDR2 is SMNVEV in the germline V gene (reference sequence). The DNA of the CDR3 is TGTGCCAGCAGTTTGAACCCCGGGACATTCCGAAATCAGCCCCAGCATTTT. Translation: CASSLNPGTFRNQPQHF.

This clone has just a few counts. This chain links TRBV9 with TRBJ2-3, with D possibly being TRBD2 (5 bases). The V end lost 0 bases, the J end lost 1 base, and 6 bases lay between the germline ends. The CDR3 consists of 14 residues. Per germline, CDR1 SGDLS and CDR2 YYNGEE. This CDR3 reads CASSVVGGTDTQYF. In DNA form, the CDR3 reads TGTGCCAGCAGCGTAGTCGGGGGCACAGATACGCAGTATTTT.